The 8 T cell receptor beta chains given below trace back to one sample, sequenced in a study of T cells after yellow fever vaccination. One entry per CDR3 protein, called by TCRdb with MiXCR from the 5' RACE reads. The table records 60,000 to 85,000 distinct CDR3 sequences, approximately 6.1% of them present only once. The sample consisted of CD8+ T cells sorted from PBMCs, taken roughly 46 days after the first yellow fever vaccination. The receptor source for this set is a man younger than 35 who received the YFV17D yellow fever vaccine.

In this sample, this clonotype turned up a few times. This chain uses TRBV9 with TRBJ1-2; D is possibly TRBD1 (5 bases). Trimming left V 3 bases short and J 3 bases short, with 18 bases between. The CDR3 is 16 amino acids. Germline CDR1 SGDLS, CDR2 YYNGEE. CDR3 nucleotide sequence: TGTGCCAGCAGCGCCCACCCGGGGCGTGGGGACTATGGCTACACCTTC. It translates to CASSAHPGRGDYGYTF.

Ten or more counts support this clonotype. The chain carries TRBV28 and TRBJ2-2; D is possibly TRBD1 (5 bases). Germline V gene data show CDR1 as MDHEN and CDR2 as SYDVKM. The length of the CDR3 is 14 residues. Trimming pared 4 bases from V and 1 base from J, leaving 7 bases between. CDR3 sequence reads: CASSSDRNTGELFF. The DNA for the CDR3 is TGTGCCAGCAGTTCCGACAGGAACACCGGGGAGCTGTTTTTT. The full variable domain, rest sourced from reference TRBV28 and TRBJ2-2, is DVKVTQSSRYLVKRTGEKVFLECVQDMDHENMFWYRQDPGLGLRLIYFSYDVKMKEKGDIPEGYSVSREKKERFSLILESASTNQTSMYLCASSSDRNTGELFFGEGSRLTVL.

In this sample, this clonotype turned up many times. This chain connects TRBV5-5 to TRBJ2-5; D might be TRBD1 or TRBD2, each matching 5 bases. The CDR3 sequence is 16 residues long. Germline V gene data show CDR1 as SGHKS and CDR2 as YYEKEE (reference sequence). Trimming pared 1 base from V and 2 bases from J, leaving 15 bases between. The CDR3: CASSLYGTVGQETQYF. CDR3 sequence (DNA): TGTGCCAGCAGCTTGTATGGGACGGTGGGGCAAGAGACCCAGTACTTC.

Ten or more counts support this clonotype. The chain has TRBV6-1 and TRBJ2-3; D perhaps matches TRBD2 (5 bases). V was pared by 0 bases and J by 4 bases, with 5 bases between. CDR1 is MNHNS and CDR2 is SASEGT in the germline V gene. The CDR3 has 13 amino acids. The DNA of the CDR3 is TGTGCCAGCAGTGAAGCCGGGGCAGATACGCAGTATTTT. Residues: CASSEAGADTQYF.

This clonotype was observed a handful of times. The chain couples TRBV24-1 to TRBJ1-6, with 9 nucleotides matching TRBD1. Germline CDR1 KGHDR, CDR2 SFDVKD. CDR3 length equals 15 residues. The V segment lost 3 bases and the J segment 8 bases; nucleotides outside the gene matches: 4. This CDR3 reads CATSDLRDRDSPLHF. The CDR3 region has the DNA TGTGCCACCAGTGATCTCCGGGACAGGGATTCACCCCTCCACTTT.

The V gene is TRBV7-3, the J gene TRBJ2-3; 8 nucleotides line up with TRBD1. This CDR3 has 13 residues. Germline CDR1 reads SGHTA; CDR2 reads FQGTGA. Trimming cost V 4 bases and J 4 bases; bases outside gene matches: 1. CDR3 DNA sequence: TGTGCCAGCAGCTCACAGGGGGCAGATACGCAGTATTTT. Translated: CASSSQGADTQYF.

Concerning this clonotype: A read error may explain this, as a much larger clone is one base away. CDR3 amino acids: CASSQDQGGAGNEQFF. In DNA, the CDR3 is TGTGCCAGCAGCCAAGATCAAGGCGGCGCAGGCAATGAGCAGTTCTTC. The chain recombines TRBV3-1 with TRBJ2-1; D gene unclear. CDR1 is LGHDT and CDR2 is YNNKEL in the germline V gene (reference sequence). This CDR3 is built from 16 residues. The ends were cut back, 0 bases at V and 6 bases at J, with 15 bases in the middle.

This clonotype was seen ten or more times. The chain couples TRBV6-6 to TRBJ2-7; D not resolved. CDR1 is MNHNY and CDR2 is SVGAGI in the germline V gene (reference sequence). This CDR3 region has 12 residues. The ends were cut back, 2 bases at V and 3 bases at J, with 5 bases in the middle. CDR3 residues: CASSYPGYEQYF. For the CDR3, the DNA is TGTGCCAGCAGTTACCCCGGCTACGAGCAGTACTTC.